This T cell receptor (beta chain) comes out of a study of blood T cell repertoires in COVID-19. About the study: Samples taken during acute and convalescent COVID-19 were collected in the United States, Italy and Spain. PBMCs, B-cell-depleted T cells, or T cells were the source of the cDNA or gDNA that made up the material.

As handled by the study authors: Researchers report that nucleated cell counts were estimated from reference gene primer amplification. Assay: immunoSEQ multiplex PCR; the TCRdb copy retains only in-frame clones and omits some. The D gene and trimming were derived from the DNA, and the V and J assignments and clone size from that table. The profile shows some 100,000 clones, 88% of them singletons. This CDR3 spans 12 amino acids. CDR1 and CDR2 from the germline V gene are LNHDA and SQIVND (reference sequence). Trimming took 8 bases from V and 1 from J, leaving 8 bases between them. The sequence came from an elderly woman with active COVID-19. The material sequenced was peripheral blood. The chain has TRBV19 and TRBJ1-2; D is perhaps TRBD1 (5 bases). The CDR3 loop is CASHRYNYGYTF. CDR3 DNA: TGTGCCAGTCACAGGTATAACTATGGCTACACCTTC.